A single sample gave rise to the 6 T cell receptor beta chains below, sequenced in a study of patients and donors after allogeneic stem cell transplantation. TCRdb redid the calling of the RT-PCR reads with MiXCR, one entry per CDR3 protein. Here the sample spans a few hundred thousand distinct CDR3 sequences, 14% being singletons. The sample taken for sequencing was blood, either unsorted or a sorted T cell fraction (not recorded which). The receptors shown here come from a human donor who was either an allogeneic HSCT recipient or a stem cell or donor lymphocyte infusion donor (not recorded which). It is not recorded whose cells these are; they may come from a transplant donor.

The chain is built from TRBV24-1 and TRBJ1-1; D is unclear. CDR1 KGHDR and CDR2 SFDVKD come from the germline V gene. V lost 2 bases, J lost 1 base, and 10 bases lay in between. The CDR3 runs 15 residues. CDR3 amino acids: CATSDSPPRNTEAFF. In DNA form, the CDR3 reads TGTGCCACCAGTGATTCCCCCCCCCGGAACACTGAAGCTTTCTTT.

This rearrangement joins TRBV6-2 or TRBV6-3 to TRBJ2-3, with TRBD2 identical over 9 bases. The CDR3 runs to 14 residues. The J segment lost 8 bases and the V segment lost 5 bases, leaving 8 bases of the junction unmatched. The germline V gene encodes CDR1 MNHEY and CDR2 SVGEGT. The chain's CDR3 is CASSRLAAQGTQYF. The CDR3 nucleotides are TGTGCCAGCAGTCGACTAGCGGCTCAGGGTACGCAGTATTTT.

The sample holds a few counts of this clonotype. The genes are TRBV21-1 and TRBJ2-7; TRBD1, the D gene given by the table, was not confirmed from the DNA. TRBV21-1 constitutes a pseudogene. The CDR3 is 15 amino acids. DNA of the CDR3: TGTGCCAGCAGCAGCCGGGACAGGGAGACCTACGAGCAGTACTTC. Its protein product is CASSSRDRETYEQYF.

This clonotype was picked up many times. The J gene is TRBJ2-7, the V gene TRBV20-1, with a possible D match to TRBD2 (6 bases). CDR1 is DFQATT, CDR2 SNEGSKA, per germline (reference sequence). Trimming cost V 2 bases and J 2 bases, with 19 bases left between them. The CDR3 totals 16 residues. Here the CDR3 reads CSARNPGLRNPYEQYF. The CDR3 nucleotides read TGCAGTGCTAGAAATCCGGGACTCAGGAATCCCTACGAGCAGTACTTC.

This clonotype was found a few times. The V gene is TRBV9, the J gene TRBJ2-1; TRBD2 agrees at 9 bases. V lost 2 bases and J lost 4; bases outside the gene matches: 7. This CDR3 has 16 amino acids. CDR1 is SGDLS and CDR2 is YYNGEE in the germline V gene. The CDR3 reads CASSVSGRSGYNEQFF. The CDR3 nucleotides read TGTGCCAGCAGCGTTAGCGGGAGATCCGGGTACAATGAGCAGTTCTTC.

This clonotype showed up just a few times. The chain has TRBV7-9 and TRBJ2-3; 9 nucleotides align to TRBD1. Germline-derived CDR1 and CDR2 are SEHNR and FQNEAQ (reference sequence). The V segment lost 6 bases and the J segment 6 bases; nucleotides outside the gene matches: 10. The CDR3 totals 15 residues. DNA of the CDR3: TGTGCCAGCAGATCGGACAGGGGTCAAAGGGATACGCAGTATTTT. Its protein product is CASRSDRGQRDTQYF.